The 27 T cell receptor beta chains given below trace back to one sample, sequenced in a study of T-cell memory formation after mild COVID-19. In TCRdb, the 5' RACE reads were re-called with MiXCR into one record per CDR3 protein. This sample has about 430,000 distinct CDR3 sequences, with about a sixth found just once. The sample consisted of PBMCs or a T cell subset sorted from them (not recorded which). These receptors all come from a man aged 18 to 35 who had mild COVID-19 (a few samples of this study predate the infection). Cell type and time point are not known.

The CDR3 sequence: CASSQAHRTGVQPQHF. The CDR3 DNA reads as TGTGCCAGCAGCCAAGCACATAGGACAGGGGTTCAGCCCCAGCATTTT. The V and J genes are TRBV4-2 and TRBJ1-5; 9 bases map to TRBD1. J lost 6 bases, V lost 1 base, and 7 bases had no gene match. The CDR3 has 16 residues. CDR1 and CDR2 (germline): LGHNA, YNFKEQ.

The rearrangement links TRBV6-5 to TRBJ1-2, with 10 nucleotides matching TRBD1. CDR3 length: 13 residues. The germline gives CDR1 MNHEY, CDR2 SVGAGI. Trimming cost V 5 bases and J 7 bases; bases outside gene matches: 4. The CDR3 coding sequence is TGTGCCAGCAGTGCGACAGGGGGCTCTGGCTACACCTTC. This translates into CASSATGGSGYTF.

This chain connects TRBV20-1 to TRBJ1-1; perhaps TRBD1 as D (6 bases). Germline lookup yields CDR1 DFQATT and CDR2 SNEGSKA (reference sequence). Between the trimmed V and J ends, which lost 5 bases and 3 bases, there was a span of 13 bases. The CDR3 has 13 residues. CDR3 nucleotide sequence: TGCAGTGCTTCTAGGGGGGAACACACTGAAGCTTTCTTT. Translating it yields CSASRGEHTEAFF.

This clonotype was seen many times. J is TRBJ1-4 and V is TRBV5-1; D might be TRBD1 (6 bases). This CDR3 is built from 14 residues. V lost 4 bases, J lost 10 bases, and 17 bases lay in between. The germline CDR1 and CDR2 sequences are SGHRS and YFSETQ. CDR3 sequence (DNA): TGCGCCAGCAGCGGCCCAGGGGATTACGGAAAACTGTTTTTT. Its protein is CASSGPGDYGKLFF.

The CDR3 here is CASSPQRGYETQYF. In nucleotides, the CDR3 is TGTGCCAGCAGCCCCCAGCGGGGGTACGAGACCCAGTACTTC. The V gene is TRBV7-3, the J gene TRBJ2-5; 8 bases are shared with TRBD2. The germline gives CDR1 SGHTA, CDR2 FQGTGA. CDR3 length: 14 amino acids. Trimming cost V 5 bases and J 5 bases; bases outside gene matches: 7.

This clonotype has ten or more counts. This chain joins TRBV12-3 or TRBV12-4 and TRBJ1-2; D perhaps matches TRBD1 (6 bases). Trimming cost V 3 bases and J 4 bases, with 9 bases left between them. This CDR3 has 13 amino acids. The CDR3 reads CASSLRDTYGYTF. In DNA form, the CDR3 reads TGTGCCAGCAGTTTGAGGGACACCTATGGCTACACCTTC.

This clonotype was counted only a few times. This sequence joins TRBV5-1 and TRBJ2-1; no clear D gene. Trimming shortened V by 2 bases and J by 3 bases, and 9 bases separated the two germline ends. The CDR3 length is 14 residues. Germline V gives CDR1 SGHRS, CDR2 YFSETQ. CDR3 sequence: CASSFGQRYNEQFF. In nucleotides, the CDR3 is TGCGCCAGCAGCTTTGGGCAGCGCTACAATGAGCAGTTCTTC. Using reference TRBV5-1 and TRBJ2-1 for the parts outside the CDR3, the full variable domain is KAGVTQTPRYLIKTRGQQVTLSCSPISGHRSVSWYQQTPGQGLQFLFEYFSETQRNKGNFPGRFSGRQFSNSRSEMNVSTLELGDSALYLCASSFGQRYNEQFFGPGTRLTVL.

The J gene is TRBJ1-2, the V gene TRBV12-3 or TRBV12-4, with TRBD1 matching over 7 bases. This CDR3 comprises 13 residues. The J segment lost 8 bases and the V segment lost 1 base, leaving 4 bases of the junction unmatched. CDR3 region: CASSLGQGFGYTF. The CDR3 DNA reads TGTGCCAGCAGTTTAGGACAGGGTTTCGGCTACACCTTC.

In this sample, this clonotype turned up many times. This chain joins TRBV12-3 or TRBV12-4 and TRBJ1-2; 7 bases line up with TRBD1. V shed 0 bases and J 8 bases; nucleotides not matched to a gene: 6. The CDR3 has 14 amino acids. Here the CDR3 reads CASSLAPSTGGYTF. The CDR3 DNA reads TGTGCCAGCAGTTTAGCGCCCTCGACAGGGGGCTACACCTTC.

This rearrangement joins TRBV6-6 to TRBJ1-3; D not resolved. V dropped 5 bases and J dropped 0 bases, with 8 bases sitting between them. Germline V gene data show CDR1 as MNHNY and CDR2 as SVGAGI (reference sequence). The CDR3 contains 14 residues. The DNA of the CDR3 is TGTGCCAGCAGTAGGGCTCCCTCTGGAAACACCATATATTTT. Residues: CASSRAPSGNTIYF.

The CDR3 bases are TGTGCCAGCAGTTACACCGGGACTAGCGGAGATACGCAGTATTTT. This encodes CASSYTGTSGDTQYF. The rearrangement joins TRBV6-5 to TRBJ2-3, with 11 positions matching TRBD2. Germline trimming cut 2 bases from V and 5 bases from J; bases unmatched to any gene: 3. The CDR3 length is 15 residues. CDR1 is MNHEY, CDR2 SVGAGI, per germline.

This clonotype was counted between two and nine times. This chain uses TRBV9 with TRBJ2-7; 8 nucleotides align to TRBD1. CDR3 length: 17 amino acids. Germline values: CDR1 SGDLS, CDR2 YYNGEE. With 4 bases clipped from V and 1 base from J, the junction kept 13 bases outside the gene matches. CDR3 nucleotide sequence: TGTGCCAGCAGCCCCCAGGTAGGGCAGGGGGCGTCCTACGAGCAGTACTTC. Protein sequence: CASSPQVGQGASYEQYF. The full variable domain, its missing parts supplied by reference TRBV9 and TRBJ2-7, is DSGVTQTPKHLITATGQRVTLRCSPRSGDLSVYWYQQSLDQGLQFLIQYYNGEERAKGNILERFSAQQFPDLHSELNLSSLELGDSALYFCASSPQVGQGASYEQYFGPGTRLTVT.

The chain recombines TRBV20-1 with TRBJ2-1; 7 bases are shared with TRBD2. CDR1 is DFQATT and CDR2 is SNEGSKA in the germline V gene (reference sequence). CDR3 length: 16 residues. The ends lost 2 bases at V and 0 bases at J; junction bases unmatched: 7. The DNA for the CDR3 is TGCAGTGCTAGAAGGGTCCGGGACTACTCCTACAATGAGCAGTTCTTC. Its translation: CSARRVRDYSYNEQFF.

A word on this clonotype: Compared with germline, one end of the junction differs, possibly owing to a read error. The chain couples TRBV6-2 or TRBV6-3 to TRBJ2-1; no definite D call. The CDR3 contains 12 residues. In germline, CDR1 is MNHEY, CDR2 SVGEGT. Here the CDR3 DNA reads TGTGCCAGCAGTTACTTTGCGGCCGGACGGCTCTTC. Residues: CASSYFAAGRLF.

The V call is TRBV24-1, the J call TRBJ2-1, with TRBD1 as a possible D gene (5 bases). The germline V gene encodes CDR1 KGHDR and CDR2 SFDVKD. V was shortened by 6 bases and J by 8 bases, with 13 bases between the two germline ends. The CDR3 extends over 13 amino acids. CDR3 residues: CATSRQGSYEQFF. The CDR3 nucleotides are TGTGCCACCAGTCGCCAGGGTTCGTATGAGCAGTTCTTC.

This clonotype was seen only a few times. The rearrangement joins TRBV6-5 to TRBJ2-7; the match to TRBD2 covers 8 bases. The CDR3 contains 14 residues. With V trimmed by 8 bases and J by 2 bases, 8 bases remained unmatched. Looked up from germline, CDR1 is MNHEY and CDR2 is SVGAGI. The CDR3 loop reads CASSPAGATYEQYV. The CDR3 DNA reads as TGTGCCAGCTCCCCAGCGGGGGCCACCTACGAGCAGTACGTC.

This clonotype was counted between two and nine times. The chain links TRBV18 to TRBJ1-2; D remains unclear. The CDR3 extends over 14 amino acids. V dropped 5 bases and J dropped 2 bases, with 12 bases sitting between them. Germline V gene lookup returns CDR1 KGHSH and CDR2 LQKENI. CDR3 loop: CASSTATENYGYTF. In nucleotides, the CDR3 is TGTGCCAGCTCAACAGCCACCGAAAACTATGGCTACACCTTC.

J is TRBJ2-7 and V is TRBV2, with TRBD2 matching 8 bases. V dropped 11 bases and J dropped 5; count of bases not matched to a gene: 5. The V gene's germline CDR1 is SNHLY and CDR2 FYNNEI. CDR3 size: 11 residues. The CDR3 spells CAGRGGHEQYV. CDR3 sequence (DNA): TGTGCCGGTCGCGGGGGGCACGAGCAGTACGTC.

This clonotype has only a few counts. The chain is built from TRBV20-1 and TRBJ1-1; D gene unclear. Trimming removed 5 bases at V and 3 bases at J, with 19 bases between. Germline assignment: CDR1 DFQATT and CDR2 SNEGSKA (reference sequence). CDR3 length equals 15 residues. The chain's CDR3 is CSAPPGPRVDTEAFF. CDR3 coding DNA: TGCAGTGCTCCTCCCGGGCCTCGCGTGGACACTGAAGCTTTCTTT.

This clonotype was picked up a small number of times. The chain uses TRBV3-1 and TRBJ1-1; D gene ambiguous. The CDR3 loop spans 14 amino acids. Per the germline V gene, CDR1 is LGHDT and CDR2 is YNNKEL (reference sequence). Trimming stripped 1 base from V and 0 bases from J, with 6 bases between. CDR3 loop: CASSQGFMNTEAFF. In DNA form, the CDR3 reads TGTGCCAGCAGCCAAGGGTTTATGAACACTGAAGCTTTCTTT. Combining the CDR3 with reference TRBV3-1 and TRBJ1-1 gives the whole variable domain DTAVSQTPKYLVTQMGNDKSIKCEQNLGHDTMYWYKQDSKKFLKIMFSYNNKELIINETVPNRFSPKSPDKAHLNLHINSLELGDSAVYFCASSQGFMNTEAFFGQGTRLTVV.

The chain joins TRBV29-1 to TRBJ2-1; D is perhaps TRBD2 (5 bases). Germline loops: CDR1 SQVTM, CDR2 ANQGSEA. V was shortened by 6 bases and J by 2 bases, with 17 bases between the two germline ends. This CDR3 comprises 15 residues. This CDR3 is CSVPDGVLAYNEQFF. Written as DNA, the CDR3 is TGCAGCGTCCCAGACGGGGTACTCGCCTACAATGAGCAGTTCTTC.

The V call is TRBV20-1, the J call TRBJ1-1; D is ambiguous. The CDR3 has 14 residues. The V gene lost 6 bases and the J gene lost 3 bases, with 17 bases spanning the gap. Germline-derived CDR1 and CDR2 are DFQATT and SNEGSKA (reference sequence). CDR3 sequence: CSAPDLGIDTEAFF. CDR3 nucleotides: TGCAGTGCCCCTGACTTGGGAATAGACACTGAAGCTTTCTTT.

The gene calls are TRBV6-4 and TRBJ1-5; the D is unclear. This CDR3 contains 13 residues. CDR1 is MRHNA, CDR2 SNTAGT, per germline. Trimming left V 2 bases short and J 6 bases short, with 8 bases between. The CDR3 region is CASSDRPGQPQHF. CDR3 sequence (DNA): TGTGCCAGCAGTGACCGACCGGGTCAGCCCCAGCATTTT.

This clonotype was counted between two and nine times. The gene calls are TRBV30 and TRBJ2-1, with 11 bases that match TRBD2. This CDR3 is 15 amino acids long. Germline CDR1 GTSNPN, CDR2 SVGIG (reference sequence). V gave up 0 bases and J gave up 8 bases; unmatched junction bases: 6. CDR3 bases: TGTGCCTGGAGTGTAGGACTAGCGGGTGGGGATGAGCAGTTCTTC. Protein: CAWSVGLAGGDEQFF.

This rearrangement joins TRBV3-1 to TRBJ2-7; the D gene could be TRBD1 or TRBD2 (5 bases each). The V gene lost 3 bases and the J gene lost 0 bases, with 15 bases spanning the gap. The CDR3 consists of 16 residues. The germline CDR1 and CDR2 sequences are LGHDT and YNNKEL (reference sequence). DNA of the CDR3: TGTGCCAGCAGCCATCGGCGGGCAGGGAGCTCCTACGAGCAGTACGTC. This encodes CASSHRRAGSSYEQYV.

This clonotype was seen a handful of times. The J gene is TRBJ1-2, the V gene TRBV6-2 or TRBV6-3; D possibly corresponds to TRBD1 (5 bases). Germline CDR1 and CDR2: MNHEY and SVGEGT. Trimming removed 2 bases from V and 2 bases from J, with 15 bases in between. CDR3 size: 16 residues. The CDR3 loop reads CASSYPLGESNYGYTF. The CDR3 DNA is TGTGCCAGCAGTTACCCCCTGGGGGAGTCGAACTATGGCTACACCTTC.

The gene calls are TRBV7-2 and TRBJ2-1, with 10 bases lining up with TRBD2. Losses at the gene ends were 6 bases for V and 7 bases for J; bases not matched to a gene: 12. This CDR3 spans 16 amino acids. Germline CDR1 is SGHTA and CDR2 is FQGNSA. The CDR3 loop reads CASSRLSGLATNEQFF. The CDR3 region has the DNA TGTGCCAGCAGTCGCCTCTCGGGACTAGCGACTAATGAGCAGTTCTTC. Together with reference TRBV7-2 and TRBJ2-1, the CDR3 gives the full variable domain: GAGVSQSPSNKVTEKGKDVELRCDPISGHTALYWYRQSLGQGLEFLIYFQGNSAPDKSGLPSDRFSAERTGGSVSTLTIQRTQQEDSAVYLCASSRLSGLATNEQFFGPGTRLTVL.